This TCR beta chain was sequenced for a study of T cell clonality in common variable immunodeficiency. Study findings and constraints: Reportedly, TCR beta sequences from common variable immunodeficiency showed fewer deletions and N-nucleotide insertions.

This clone was counted at least ten times. Antigen: not known. The read falls 3 residues short of the CDR3 end, and the missing part is taken from the germline J gene. The table came from immunoSEQ multiplex PCR; TCRdb's copy has only in-frame clones and leaves some out. This sample has approximately 28,000 clones, each found more than once. The germline CDR1 and CDR2 sequences are SQVTM and ANQGSEA. V was clipped by 6 bases and J by 2 bases; unmatched bases: 8. This CDR3 spans 14 amino acids. The sequence was obtained from a human donor with common variable immunodeficiency. Specimen: peripheral blood mononuclear cells. The chain is built from TRBV29-1 and TRBJ2-3; 7 bases agree with TRBD1. The CDR3 DNA, read in part, is TGCAGCGTCCCCGGGACAGTTTTCACAGATACG. Translation gives CSVPGTVFTDT. The full CDR3 sequence reads CSVPGTVFTDTQYF.